This T cell receptor (beta chain) was sequenced during a study of tumor-infiltrating lymphocytes in localized non-small cell lung cancer. General study points: Compared with uninvolved lung, tumors showed higher T cell infiltration by TCRbeta sequencing. Only some patients had TCR sequencing, depending on available tissue.

The CDR3 consists of 13 residues. With 3 bases removed from V and 2 bases from J, the gap between germline ends came to 7 bases. Germline V gene sequence: CDR1 SNHLY, CDR2 FYNNEI. Method: immunoSEQ multiplex PCR; TCRdb's copy keeps in-frame clones and lacks some. The data contain 10,000 to 15,000 clones, approximately 70% of them singletons. Details on this clone: Its antigen is unidentified.

The sample consisted of uninvolved lung tissue not adjacent to the tumor. V gene TRBV2 combines with J gene TRBJ1-2; no reliable D call. The receptor was isolated from a human donor with non-small cell lung cancer. The CDR3 DNA sequence: TGTGCCAGCAGTGAGGACGGGAACTATGGCTACACCTTC. It yields the protein CASSEDGNYGYTF.